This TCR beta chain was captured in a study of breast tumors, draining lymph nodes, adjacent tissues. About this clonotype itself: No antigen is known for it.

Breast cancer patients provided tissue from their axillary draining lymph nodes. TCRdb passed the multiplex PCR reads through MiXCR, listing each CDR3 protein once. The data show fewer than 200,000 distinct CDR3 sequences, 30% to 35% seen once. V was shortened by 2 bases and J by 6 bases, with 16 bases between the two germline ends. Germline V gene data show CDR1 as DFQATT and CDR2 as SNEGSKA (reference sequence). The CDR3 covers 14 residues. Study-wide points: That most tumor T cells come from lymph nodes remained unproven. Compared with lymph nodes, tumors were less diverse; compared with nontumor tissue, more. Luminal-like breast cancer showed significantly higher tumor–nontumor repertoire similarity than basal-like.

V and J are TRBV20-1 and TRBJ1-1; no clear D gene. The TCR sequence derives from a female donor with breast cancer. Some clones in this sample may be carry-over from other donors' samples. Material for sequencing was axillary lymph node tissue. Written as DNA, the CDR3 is TGCAGTGCTAGATTGGGGAGAATGGGCGCTGAAGCTTTCTTT. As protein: CSARLGRMGAEAFF.